These 26 T cell receptor beta chains were all obtained from the same sample, sequenced in a study of molecular identifiers for immune sequencing clone quantification. Each CDR3 protein gets one entry after TCRdb re-called the PCR reads with MiXCR. The sample lists approximately 97,000 distinct CDR3 sequences, about 35% occurring once. The material sequenced was naive CD8+ T cells from blood, with Jurkat cell RNA spiked in. This sample's subset: FACS-sorted CD8+CD4-CCR7+CD45RA+ naive T cells. The source of these receptors is a human donor in good health. Some libraries in this study had Jurkat cell RNA spiked in.

The V call is TRBV28, the J call TRBJ2-7; no clear D gene. Germline V gene data show CDR1 as MDHEN and CDR2 as SYDVKM. The CDR3 contains 14 residues. V lost 4 bases and J lost 2, with 12 bases in between. The CDR3 sequence: CASSSNLAAYEQYF. CDR3 DNA sequence: TGTGCCAGCAGTTCTAACTTGGCGGCCTACGAGCAGTACTTC.

This clonotype has only one observation. Sequence at one end of the junction differs from germline and may be a read error. The genes are TRBV20-1 and TRBJ2-7, with D possibly TRBD1 on 5 matching bases. Per germline, CDR1 DFQATT and CDR2 SNEGSKA (reference sequence). The CDR3 has 13 residues. CDR3 protein: CGANSGSWWEQYF. The CDR3, as DNA: TGCGGTGCCAACTCAGGGTCCTGGTGGGAGCAGTACTTC.

About this clonotype itself: A much larger clone lies one base from this, so it may be a read error. V is TRBV7-9 and J is TRBJ1-5, with a tentative D call TRBD1 (6 bases). CDR3 length equals 14 residues. Per germline, CDR1 SEHNR and CDR2 FQNEAQ (reference sequence). The CDR3: CASSSQGVGQPLHF. CDR3 bases: TGTGCCAGCAGCTCACAGGGAGTAGGACAGCCCCTGCATTTT.

This clonotype was counted only a few times. J is TRBJ2-7 and V is TRBV5-6, with TRBD1 matching over 7 bases. The ends lost 4 bases at V and 5 bases at J; junction bases unmatched: 12. The CDR3 covers 15 residues. In germline, CDR1 is SGHDT, CDR2 YYEEEE. DNA of the CDR3: TGTGCCAGCAGCGATATAGGTACAGGGGTGCACGAGCAGTACTTC. Amino acids: CASSDIGTGVHEQYF.

The chain is built from TRBV28 and TRBJ2-2; D gene unclear. V dropped 4 bases and J dropped 2 bases, with 14 bases sitting between them. This CDR3 contains 16 residues. The germline CDR1 and CDR2 sequences are MDHEN and SYDVKM. CDR3 residues: CASSSSGLPNTGELFF. CDR3 nucleotides: TGTGCCAGCAGTTCATCGGGTCTCCCCAACACCGGGGAGCTGTTTTTT.

A word on this clonotype: Possible read error: a much larger clone is one base away. The chain combines TRBV28 with TRBJ1-5; D remains unclear. In germline, CDR1 is MDHEN, CDR2 SYDVKM. The CDR3 spans 13 residues. The CDR3 is CASSLSGNLPQHF. CDR3 in DNA: TGTGCCAGCAGTTTATCGGGGAATCTGCCCCAGCATTTT.

J is TRBJ2-5 and V is TRBV6-5; 9 bases fit TRBD1. CDR1 MNHEY and CDR2 SVGAGI come from the germline V gene. The CDR3 contains 18 residues. J lost 3 bases, V lost 6 bases, and 17 bases had no gene match. CDR3 amino acids: CASRSTGGSSFFKETQYF. DNA for the CDR3: TGTGCCAGCAGGAGTACAGGGGGCTCCTCTTTTTTTAAAGAGACCCAGTACTTC.

This chain uses TRBV6-5 with TRBJ1-2; no reliable D call. Per the germline V gene, CDR1 is MNHEY and CDR2 is SVGAGI. Trimming removed 6 bases at V and 8 bases at J, with 13 bases between. This CDR3 contains 12 residues. The CDR3 bases are TGTGCCAGCAGCAAAGGTCCACGGGGCTACACCTTC. This gives the protein CASSKGPRGYTF.

Concerning this clonotype itself: This may be a read error: a much more frequent sequence differs by one nucleotide. The chain carries TRBV19 and TRBJ2-6; 7 bases are shared with TRBD2. V was pared by 3 bases and J by 2 bases, with 7 bases of the junction left unmatched. Germline V lookup: CDR1 LNHDA, CDR2 SQIVND (reference sequence). The CDR3 has 17 residues. The chain's CDR3 is CASSIGRGVPGANVLTF. The CDR3, as DNA: TGTGCCAGTAGTATCGGTCGGGGGGTCCCTGGGGCCAACGTCCTGACTTTC.

This rearrangement joins TRBV27 to TRBJ2-7, with 9 bases matching TRBD2. Unmatched junction bases numbered 14, after V lost 4 bases and J lost 4 bases. The germline gives CDR1 MNHEY, CDR2 SMNVEV (reference sequence). The CDR3 extends over 17 amino acids. CDR3 protein: CASSYLRSTSGLYEQYF. The CDR3 DNA reads as TGTGCCAGCAGTTATCTAAGAAGCACTAGCGGGTTATACGAGCAGTACTTC.

As regards this clonotype: One junction end does not reproduce the germline sequence, and a read error may be involved. This chain joins TRBV10-3 and TRBJ2-1; 15 bases align to TRBD2. Germline V gene sequence: CDR1 ENHRY, CDR2 SYGVKD. CDR3 size: 17 residues. CDR3 DNA sequence: TGTGCCGTCAGTGAGGAGGGGACTAGCGGGGGGCTCATGGAGCAGTTCTTC. This translates into CAVSEEGTSGGLMEQFF.

This clonotype was seen more than once but under ten times. The chain employs TRBV14 and TRBJ2-2, with TRBD2 as a possible D gene (5 bases). This CDR3 region has 14 residues. The V end was cut by 3 bases, the J end by 2 bases, with 7 bases between. Germline-derived CDR1 and CDR2 are SGHDN and FVKESK. CDR3 DNA sequence: TGTGCCAGCAGCCACGGGATCAACACCGGGGAGCTGTTTTTT. This sequence encodes CASSHGINTGELFF. The full variable domain, completed using reference TRBV14 and TRBJ2-2, is EAGVTQFPSHSVIEKGQTVTLRCDPISGHDNLYWYRRVMGKEIKFLLHFVKESKQDESGMPNNRFLAERTGGTYSTLKVQPAELEDSGVYFCASSHGINTGELFFGEGSRLTVL.

There are many counts of this clonotype. The chain couples TRBV4-3 to TRBJ2-1, with 7 bases aligning to TRBD1. Germline assignment: CDR1 LGHNA and CDR2 YSLEER. J was trimmed by 4 bases and V by 4 bases; bases with no gene match: 4. This CDR3 comprises 14 residues. In DNA, the CDR3 is TGCGCCAGCAGCCCGGACAGGAGATACAATGAGCAGTTCTTC. It codes for CASSPDRRYNEQFF.

This clonotype appeared once. The genes are TRBV28 and TRBJ2-1, with TRBD2 matching 10 bases. Trimming took 8 bases from V and 9 from J; bases not matched to a gene: 7. The germline V gene has CDR1 MDHEN and CDR2 SYDVKM. The CDR3 is made up of 13 amino acids. CDR3 loop: CASAGLAFGEQFF. DNA for the CDR3: TGTGCCAGCGCGGGACTAGCGTTCGGTGAGCAGTTCTTC.

To note about this clonotype: This may be a read error, as it is one base from a much larger clone. This chain links TRBV27 with TRBJ2-3, with 10 bases aligning to TRBD2. Per the germline V gene, CDR1 is MNHEY and CDR2 is SMNVEV (reference sequence). This CDR3 region has 17 residues. The ends lost 5 bases at V and 5 bases at J; junction bases unmatched: 13. CDR3 sequence: CASSPWASGSLIDTQYF. CDR3 bases: TGTGCCAGCAGTCCATGGGCTAGCGGGAGTTTGATAGATACGCAGTATTTT.

The chain combines TRBV4-3 with TRBJ2-1, with D perhaps matching TRBD2 (5 bases). The ends were cut back, 0 bases at V and 8 bases at J, with 17 bases in the middle. CDR3 size: 16 residues. The germline gives CDR1 LGHNA, CDR2 YSLEER. The CDR3 bases are TGCGCCAGCAGCCAAGAAGGGCCGGAGGAATTCCATGAGCAGTTCTTC. This sequence encodes CASSQEGPEEFHEQFF.

This chain's CDR3 is CASGRPVQETQYF. The CDR3 DNA is TGTGCCAGCGGGCGGCCGGTTCAAGAGACCCAGTACTTC. V and J are TRBV7-8 and TRBJ2-5; D remains ambiguous. The V end was cut by 8 bases, the J end by 2 bases, with 12 bases between. In germline, CDR1 is SGHVS, CDR2 FQNEAQ. This CDR3 contains 13 residues.

Note on this clonotype: A much larger clone sits a single nucleotide away, making a read error possible. J is TRBJ2-7 and V is TRBV29-1; no reliable D call. CDR1 is SQVTM and CDR2 is ANQGSEA in the germline V gene. This CDR3 region has 11 residues. Written as DNA, the CDR3 is TGCAGCGTTGATTCCGGGTACGGGCAGTACTTC. Residues: CSVDSGYGQYF.

This clonotype came up many times. The chain uses TRBV28 and TRBJ1-1; no definite D call. V dropped 3 bases and J dropped 7 bases, with 12 bases sitting between them. Germline CDR1 reads MDHEN; CDR2 reads SYDVKM. The CDR3 loop spans 13 amino acids. CDR3 in amino acids: CASSFLVGSEAFF. The CDR3 coding sequence is TGTGCCAGCAGTTTCCTGGTTGGGAGTGAAGCTTTCTTT.

V usage is TRBV18 and J usage is TRBJ1-1; unclear D gene. The CDR3 is 13 amino acids. Per germline, CDR1 KGHSH and CDR2 LQKENI. V was clipped by 3 bases and J by 3 bases, with 8 bases between them. For the CDR3, the DNA is TGTGCCAGCTCACCTTTACAGTACACTGAAGCTTTCTTT. Residues: CASSPLQYTEAFF.

The V gene is TRBV6-2 or TRBV6-3, the J gene TRBJ1-1; no clear D. CDR3 length: 15 residues. CDR1 is MNHEY, CDR2 SVGEGT, per germline. V was clipped by 2 bases and J by 3 bases, with 13 bases between them. The CDR3 sequence: CASSYPVGWHTEAFF. In DNA, the CDR3 is TGTGCCAGCAGTTACCCCGTAGGGTGGCACACTGAAGCTTTCTTT.

This chain joins TRBV28 and TRBJ2-3; possibly TRBD2 for D (6 bases). The V gene's germline CDR1 is MDHEN and CDR2 SYDVKM. CDR3 length equals 14 residues. Trimming took 2 bases from V and 10 from J, leaving 16 bases between them. CDR3 loop: CASSLSRTTWAQYF. The CDR3 bases are TGTGCCAGCAGTTTAAGCCGGACTACGTGGGCGCAGTATTTT. The whole variable domain, filled in from reference TRBV28 and TRBJ2-3, reads DVKVTQSSRYLVKRTGEKVFLECVQDMDHENMFWYRQDPGLGLRLIYFSYDVKMKEKGDIPEGYSVSREKKERFSLILESASTNQTSMYLCASSLSRTTWAQYFGPGTRLTVL.

V and J are TRBV7-9 and TRBJ2-7; TRBD2 agrees at 11 bases. J gave up 6 bases and V 5 bases, and 6 bases lay outside the gene matches. Germline lookup yields CDR1 SEHNR and CDR2 FQNEAQ (reference sequence). This CDR3 is built from 14 residues. In DNA, the CDR3 is TGTGCCAGCAGCGCGACTAGCGGGAAGGGCGAGCAGTACTTC. It encodes CASSATSGKGEQYF.

The V call is TRBV10-2, the J call TRBJ2-5; D unclear. CDR3 length equals 13 residues. The V end lost 6 bases, the J end lost 2 bases, and 10 bases lay between the germline ends. CDR1 WSHSY and CDR2 SAAADI come from the germline V gene. CDR3 sequence (DNA): TGCGCCAGCAGAGCCGGGCCACAAGAGACCCAGTACTTC. This gives the protein CASRAGPQETQYF.

This clonotype was seen repeatedly, ten times or more. V is TRBV7-2 and J is TRBJ2-1, with TRBD2 as a possible D gene (6 bases). This CDR3 contains 14 residues. Trimming shortened V by 2 bases and J by 8 bases, and 13 bases separated the two germline ends. The germline V gene encodes CDR1 SGHTA and CDR2 FQGNSA. The CDR3 nucleotides read TGTGCCAGCAGCTTATGGACTATTCCCCATGAGCAGTTCTTC. This gives the protein CASSLWTIPHEQFF.

The chain recombines TRBV4-3 with TRBJ2-7, with unresolved D. Trimming removed 0 bases from V and 4 bases from J, with 10 bases in between. Germline V gene sequence: CDR1 LGHNA, CDR2 YSLEER. CDR3 length equals 14 residues. The CDR3 DNA is TGCGCCAGCAGCCAAGATTGGTCGGGTTACGAGCAGTACTTC. Translation: CASSQDWSGYEQYF.